The following is a T cell receptor beta chain sequence with its context. This CDR3 has 14 residues. V was pared by 2 bases and J by 8 bases, with 4 bases of the junction left unmatched. Germline assignment: CDR1 MNHNS and CDR2 SASEGT. Method: immunoSEQ multiplex PCR; TCRdb's copy keeps in-frame clones and lacks some. This table has 180,000 or so clones, about 90% appearing once. The sample belongs to a study of blood T cell repertoires in COVID-19. Material: peripheral blood. This chain joins TRBV6-1 and TRBJ1-2, with 11 bases matching TRBD1. This TCR was sampled from a man aged 50 to 59 with acute or convalescent COVID-19. The DNA for the CDR3 is TGTGCCAGCAGTGAACGGACAGGGGGCCTGGGCTACACCTTC. This sequence encodes CASSERTGGLGYTF.